This T cell receptor beta chain emerged from a study of cytomegalovirus exposure and HLA in healthy donors. The CDR3 consists of 17 residues. The germline gives CDR1 SNHLY, CDR2 FYNNEI. V dropped 3 bases and J dropped 2; count of bases not matched to a gene: 3. The PCR employed 60 Vbeta primers together with 13 Jbeta primers. The method was immunoSEQ multiplex PCR; TCRdb's version includes in-frame clones alone and lacks a portion of them. This sample has about 150,000 clones, with roughly 85% found just once. Material for sequencing was PBMCs. The clonotype originates from a man aged 40-55 years in good health and CMV-seropositive. The chain employs TRBV2 and TRBJ2-1, with 14 bases lining up with TRBD2. This CDR3 is CASSETSGRVAYNEQFF. The DNA for the CDR3 is TGTGCCAGCAGTGAGACTAGCGGGAGGGTCGCCTACAATGAGCAGTTCTTC.